This T cell receptor (beta chain) was retrieved from a study of cytomegalovirus exposure and HLA in healthy donors. General study points: HLA-A and HLA-B allele assignments for most subjects were reportedly predicted accurately using TCR beta sequences. Later analysis demonstrated an association between a missense DCLRE1C variant and TCR beta V- and J-gene trimming. An analysis done earlier found most TCR beta V segments productive about 90% or about 30% of the time.

As to this clone: What it binds is not known.

This PCR relied on a set of 60 Vbeta primers and 13 Jbeta primers. Generated by immunoSEQ multiplex PCR, the TCRdb table keeps only in-frame clones and is missing some. The table has 170,000 or so clones, 75% to 90% seen once; the top ten hold over 1.5%. Trimming removed 5 bases at V and 7 bases at J, with 15 bases between. The CDR3 extends over 14 amino acids. Looked up from germline, CDR1 is SGHTA and CDR2 is FQGNSA. The TCR sequence derives from a woman under 30 in good health and CMV-seronegative. The rearrangement links TRBV7-2 to TRBJ2-1; the D gene is possibly TRBD1 (6 bases). Sequencing was performed on PBMCs. This CDR3 is CASSPSYDRNEQFF. CDR3 in DNA: TGTGCCAGCAGCCCGAGCTACGACAGGAATGAGCAGTTCTTC.